This TCR beta chain appears in the sequencing data of a study of blood T cell repertoires in COVID-19. About the study: Collection of acute and convalescent COVID-19 samples took place in the United States, Italy and Spain.

Germline CDR1 is MNHEY and CDR2 is SMNVEV (reference sequence). The CDR3 consists of 13 residues. Germline trimming cut 5 bases from V and 9 bases from J; bases unmatched to any gene: 6. In the original workflow: Reference gene primer amplification gave nucleated cell count estimates. Produced via immunoSEQ multiplex PCR; TCRdb's table is partial and in-frame only. V, J and clone size are taken as reported in that table, and D and trimming were inferred from the DNA itself. The sample has approximately 74,000 clones; roughly 80% are singletons. The gene calls are TRBV27 and TRBJ1-5; 8 bases are shared with TRBD1. Sequences were obtained from peripheral blood. This TCR was sampled from a woman of 80 years or more with active or convalescent COVID-19. The CDR3: CASSTDRVRPQHF. In nucleotides, the CDR3 is TGTGCCAGCAGTACGGACAGGGTTCGGCCCCAGCATTTT.